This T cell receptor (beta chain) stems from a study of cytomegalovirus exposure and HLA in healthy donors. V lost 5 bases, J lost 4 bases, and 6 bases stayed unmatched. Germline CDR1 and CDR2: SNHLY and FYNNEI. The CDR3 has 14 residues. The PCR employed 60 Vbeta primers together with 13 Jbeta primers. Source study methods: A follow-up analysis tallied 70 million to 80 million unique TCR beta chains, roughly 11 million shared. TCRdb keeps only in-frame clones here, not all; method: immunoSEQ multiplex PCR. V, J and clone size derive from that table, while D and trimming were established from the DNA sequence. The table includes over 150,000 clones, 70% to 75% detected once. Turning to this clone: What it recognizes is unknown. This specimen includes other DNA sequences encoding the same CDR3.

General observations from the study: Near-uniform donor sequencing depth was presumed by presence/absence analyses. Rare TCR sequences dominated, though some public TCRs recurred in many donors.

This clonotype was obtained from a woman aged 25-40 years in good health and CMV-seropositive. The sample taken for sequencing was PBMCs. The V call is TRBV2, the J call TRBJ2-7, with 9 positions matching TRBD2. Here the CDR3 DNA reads TGTGCCAGCAGTCCTGGGCTAGCGGGGTACGAGCAGTACTTC. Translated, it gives CASSPGLAGYEQYF. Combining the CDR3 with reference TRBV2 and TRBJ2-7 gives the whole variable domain EPEVTQTPSHQVTQMGQEVILRCVPISNHLYFYWYRQILGQKVEFLVSFYNNEISEKSEIFDDQFSVERPDGSNFTLKIRSTKLEDSAMYFCASSPGLAGYEQYFGPGTRLTVT.